A single sample is the source of the 12 T cell receptor beta chains below, sequenced in a study of shared clonotypes between healthy human individuals. The naive CD8 population came from CD45RO-negative cells selected for CCR7, without terminally differentiated effector memory CD45RA+ cells. TCRdb's table, derived via immunoSEQ multiplex PCR, lists solely in-frame clones and lacks some. The table lists over 2,000,000 clones, about 93% of them singletons. The specimen was naive CD8+ T cells from PBMCs. The origin of the receptors is a young man in good health. Some clones in this sample may be carry-over from other donors' samples.

The rearrangement uses TRBV28 and TRBJ2-1; TRBD2 aligns across 11 bases. Germline V lookup: CDR1 MDHEN, CDR2 SYDVKM. This CDR3 is built from 15 residues. Trimming removed 6 bases from V and 7 bases from J; junction bases left unmatched: 8. DNA of the CDR3: TGTGCCAGCAGGCAAACTAGCGGGAGTCGGAATGAGCAGTTCTTC. This codes for CASRQTSGSRNEQFF.

DNA for the CDR3: TGTGCCAGCAGCCACTCAAGGGTAGCGGGGTTTTACAATGAGCAGTTCTTC. Its translation is CASSHSRVAGFYNEQFF. The J gene is TRBJ2-1, the V gene TRBV13; TRBD2 matches 8 bases. CDR3 size: 17 residues. Germline CDR1 reads PRHDT; CDR2 reads FYEKMQ (reference sequence). V was pared by 5 bases and J by 4 bases, with 13 bases of the junction left unmatched.

In the case of this clone: Additional DNA sequences in this sample encode the identical CDR3. The chain links TRBV7-2 to TRBJ2-7, with 10 positions matching TRBD2. The length of the CDR3 is 14 residues. Germline CDR1 SGHTA, CDR2 FQGNSA. V lost 4 bases to trimming and J lost 4 bases; unmatched junction nucleotides: 4. The CDR3 sequence: CASSSLAGVYEQYF. DNA for the CDR3: TGTGCCAGCAGCTCCCTAGCGGGAGTATACGAGCAGTACTTC.

The chain uses TRBV27 and TRBJ2-1; no firm D call. CDR3 length: 15 residues. Germline loops: CDR1 MNHEY, CDR2 SMNVEV (reference sequence). Deletions cut 6 bases from V and 8 bases from J, with 20 bases between. CDR3 DNA sequence: TGTGCCAGCAGCGTCGGGCCACACCTTGGCGATGAGCAGTTCTTC. This codes for CASSVGPHLGDEQFF.

This chain uses TRBV29-1 with TRBJ2-1, with a possible D match to TRBD2 (7 bases). The germline gives CDR1 SQVTM, CDR2 ANQGSEA. The CDR3 is made up of 16 amino acids. V shed 3 bases and J shed 0 bases, with 15 bases lying between them. CDR3 DNA sequence: TGCAGCGTTGAGGGGGGGCGGGAGAGCTCCTACAATGAGCAGTTCTTC. Translating it yields CSVEGGRESSYNEQFF.

The chain couples TRBV4-1 to TRBJ1-5; no firm D call. Germline V gene sequence: CDR1 MGHRA, CDR2 YSYEKL. The CDR3 covers 18 residues. V was pared by 4 bases and J by 3 bases, with 22 bases between. CDR3 sequence (DNA): TGCGCCAGCAGCCCCCTTGGGCAGGCCCTGTTTGACAATCAGCCCCAGCATTTT. This codes for CASSPLGQALFDNQPQHF.

This chain joins TRBV2 and TRBJ2-7, with a possible D match to TRBD1 (6 bases). Germline lookup yields CDR1 SNHLY and CDR2 FYNNEI. V lost 7 bases and J lost 2, with 12 bases in between. CDR3 length: 13 amino acids. CDR3 nucleotide sequence: TGTGCCAGCATCTCCCGGGACACCTACGAGCAGTACTTC. Translating it yields CASISRDTYEQYF.

V and J are TRBV19 and TRBJ2-7; 11 bases are shared with TRBD1. The J segment lost 3 bases and the V segment lost 8 bases, leaving 6 bases of the junction unmatched. Germline-derived CDR1 and CDR2 are LNHDA and SQIVND (reference sequence). The CDR3 runs to 14 residues. The CDR3 here is CASSEGTGGYEQYF. Here the CDR3 DNA reads TGTGCCAGTTCCGAGGGGACAGGGGGCTACGAGCAGTACTTC.

The V call is TRBV2, the J call TRBJ2-7; D is unresolved. Germline V gives CDR1 SNHLY, CDR2 FYNNEI. There are 14 residues in the CDR3. V lost 2 bases and J 1 base, leaving 9 bases between the germline ends. CDR3 sequence (DNA): TGTGCCAGCAGTGAATTGGACGGATCCTACGAGCAGTACTTC. It encodes CASSELDGSYEQYF. Complete variable domain (other parts from reference TRBV2 and TRBJ2-7): EPEVTQTPSHQVTQMGQEVILRCVPISNHLYFYWYRQILGQKVEFLVSFYNNEISEKSEIFDDQFSVERPDGSNFTLKIRSTKLEDSAMYFCASSELDGSYEQYFGPGTRLTVT.

The chain employs TRBV9 and TRBJ2-1; no clear D gene. The length of the CDR3 is 12 residues. CDR1 is SGDLS, CDR2 YYNGEE, per germline. The V gene lost 3 bases and the J gene lost 3 bases, with 4 bases spanning the gap. This CDR3 is CASSDGYNEQFF. CDR3 nucleotide sequence: TGTGCCAGCAGCGATGGCTACAATGAGCAGTTCTTC.

This clone was counted a few times. In the same sample, other DNA sequences code for this CDR3. The chain couples TRBV6-5 to TRBJ2-2; D not certain. The V gene's germline CDR1 is MNHEY and CDR2 SVGAGI. This CDR3 spans 15 amino acids. V was clipped by 0 bases and J by 2 bases, with 7 bases between them. The CDR3 loop reads CASSYSGENTGELFF. The CDR3 nucleotides are TGTGCCAGCAGTTACTCGGGTGAAAACACCGGGGAGCTGTTTTTT.

The sample holds one count of this clone. The chain couples TRBV19 to TRBJ1-1; the D gene is possibly TRBD1 (6 bases). Germline V lookup: CDR1 LNHDA, CDR2 SQIVND (reference sequence). This CDR3 comprises 14 residues. Deletions cut 6 bases from V and 3 bases from J, with 14 bases between. CDR3 nucleotide sequence: TGTGCCAGTAGACCAGGGACATTTGACACTGAAGCTTTCTTT. Amino acid sequence: CASRPGTFDTEAFF.